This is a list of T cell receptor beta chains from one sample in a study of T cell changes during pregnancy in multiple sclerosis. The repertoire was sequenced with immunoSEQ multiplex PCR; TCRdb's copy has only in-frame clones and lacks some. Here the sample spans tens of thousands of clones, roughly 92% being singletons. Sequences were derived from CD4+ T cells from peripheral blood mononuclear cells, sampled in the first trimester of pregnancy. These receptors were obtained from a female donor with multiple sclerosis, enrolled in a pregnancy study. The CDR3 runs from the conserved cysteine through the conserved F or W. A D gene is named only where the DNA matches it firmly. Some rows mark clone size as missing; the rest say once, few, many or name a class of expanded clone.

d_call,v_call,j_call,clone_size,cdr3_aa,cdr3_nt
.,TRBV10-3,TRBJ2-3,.,CAIRDSITTDTQYF,TGTGCCATCAGGGACAGCATCACCACAGATACGCAGTATTTT
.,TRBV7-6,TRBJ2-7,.,CASSLVDTAYEQYF,TGTGCCAGCAGCTTAGTGGACACTGCCTACGAGCAGTACTTC
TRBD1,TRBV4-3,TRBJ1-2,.,CASSQFTRGSLGYTF,TGCGCCAGCAGCCAATTCACCAGGGGGAGCCTGGGCTACACCTTC
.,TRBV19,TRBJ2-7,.,CASGASRAYEQYF,TGTGCCAGTGGGGCATCGCGAGCCTACGAGCAGTACTTC
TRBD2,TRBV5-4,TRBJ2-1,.,CASSFFGLAGGRGEFF,TGTGCCAGCAGCTTTTTTGGTCTAGCGGGAGGCCGAGGGGAGTTCTTC
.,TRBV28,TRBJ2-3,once,CASRAILTGLAQYF,TGTGCCAGCAGGGCGATTCTCACAGGGTTGGCGCAGTATTTT
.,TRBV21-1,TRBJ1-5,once,CASSKEGTGKEANQPQHF,TGTGCCAGCAGCAAAGAAGGGACAGGAAAAGAGGCTAATCAGCCCCAGCATTTT
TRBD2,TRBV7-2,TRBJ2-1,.,CASSRTSGWYNEQFF,TGTGCCAGCAGCCGGACTAGCGGGTGGTACAATGAGCAGTTCTTC
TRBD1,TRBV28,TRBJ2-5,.,CASGTEETQYF,TGTGCCAGCGGGACAGAAGAGACCCAGTACTTC
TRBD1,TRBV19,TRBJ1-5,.,CASSILDRENQPQHF,TGTGCCAGTAGTATCTTAGACAGGGAAAATCAGCCCCAGCATTTT
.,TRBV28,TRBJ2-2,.,CATESSTGELFF,TGTGCCACCGAGTCTAGCACCGGGGAGCTGTTTTTT
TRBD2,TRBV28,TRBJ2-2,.,CASSDGLAAMGGELFF,TGTGCCAGCAGTGATGGGCTAGCGGCCATGGGGGGGGAGCTGTTTTTT
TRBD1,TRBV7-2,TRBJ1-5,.,CASSPKGTGGLHQPQHF,TGTGCCAGCAGCCCGAAGGGGACAGGGGGCCTTCATCAGCCCCAGCATTTT
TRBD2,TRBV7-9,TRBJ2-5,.,CASIQNGLAQETQYF,TGTGCCAGCATCCAAAATGGACTAGCCCAAGAGACCCAGTACTTC
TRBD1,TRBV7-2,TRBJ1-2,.,CASSLRRDGTGTLNYGYTF,TGTGCCAGCAGCTTAAGGCGAGACGGGACAGGGACCTTAAACTATGGCTACACCTTC
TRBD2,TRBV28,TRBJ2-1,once,CASSSLALSYNEQFF,TGTGCCAGCAGCTCACTAGCGCTGTCCTACAATGAGCAGTTCTTC
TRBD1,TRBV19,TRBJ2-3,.,CASSIGGQGPSSTDTQYF,TGTGCCAGTAGTATAGGGGGACAGGGCCCTTCTAGCACAGATACGCAGTATTTT
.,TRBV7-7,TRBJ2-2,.,CASRPLGPGELFF,TGTGCTAGCAGACCCCTTGGGCCCGGGGAGCTGTTTTTT
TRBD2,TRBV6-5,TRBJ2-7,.,CASRDPSGNAYEQYF,TGTGCCAGCAGAGACCCTAGCGGGAACGCCTACGAGCAGTACTTC
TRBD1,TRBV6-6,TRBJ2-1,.,CASSYPGQGYNEQFF,TGTGCCAGCAGTTACCCGGGACAGGGTTACAATGAGCAGTTCTTC
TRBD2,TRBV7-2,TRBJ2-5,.,CASSLPGLAGPPTETQYF,TGTGCCAGCAGCTTACCTGGACTAGCGGGCCCGCCAACAGAGACCCAGTACTTC
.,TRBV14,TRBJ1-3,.,CATTGLSGNTIYF,TGTGCCACTACAGGTCTTTCTGGAAACACCATATATTTT
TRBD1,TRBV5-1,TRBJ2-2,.,CASSGQSNTGELFF,TGCGCCAGCTCGGGACAGTCCAACACCGGGGAGCTGTTTTTT
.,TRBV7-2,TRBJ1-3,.,CASSQEVGNTIYF,TGTGCCAGCAGCCAGGAGGTCGGAAACACCATATATTTT
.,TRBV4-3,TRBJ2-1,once,CASSQEGTLLYNEQFF,TGCGCCAGCAGCCAAGAAGGGACTCTACTTTACAATGAGCAGTTCTTC
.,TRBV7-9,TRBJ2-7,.,CASSSRQVRAYEQYF,TGTGCCAGCAGCTCGCGACAGGTAAGGGCATACGAGCAGTACTTC
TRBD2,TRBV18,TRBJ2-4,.,CASSPRGTSGSSVKNIQYF,TGTGCCAGCTCACCAAGGGGGACTAGCGGGAGTTCAGTAAAAAACATTCAGTACTTC
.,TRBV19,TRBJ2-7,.,CASSISGTLSWNEQYF,TGTGCCAGTAGTATTTCAGGGACACTTTCTTGGAACGAGCAGTACTTC
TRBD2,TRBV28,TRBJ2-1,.,CASSLVGLEVEQFF,TGTGCCAGCAGTTTAGTTGGACTAGAAGTTGAGCAGTTCTTC
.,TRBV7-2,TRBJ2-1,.,CASSLARGLYNEQFF,TGTGCCAGCAGCTTAGCGCGGGGCCTCTACAATGAGCAGTTCTTC
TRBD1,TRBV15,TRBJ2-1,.,CATSRDRGYGQGMRGSYNEQFF,TGTGCCACCAGCAGAGATCGGGGTTATGGACAGGGGATGCGGGGCTCCTACAATGAGCAGTTCTTC
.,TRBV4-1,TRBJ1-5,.,CASSQGVRGQPQHF,TGCGCCAGCAGCCAAGGGGTACGAGGACAGCCCCAGCATTTT
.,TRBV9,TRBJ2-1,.,CASSVAGRTNNEQFF,TGTGCCAGCAGCGTGGCGGGACGGACCAACAATGAGCAGTTCTTC
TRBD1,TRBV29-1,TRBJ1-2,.,CSVGGDRDNYGYTF,TGCAGCGTCGGCGGGGACAGGGACAACTATGGCTACACCTTC
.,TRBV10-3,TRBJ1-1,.,CAIRGGVQNTEAFF,TGTGCCATCCGCGGGGGGGTACAGAACACTGAAGCTTTCTTT
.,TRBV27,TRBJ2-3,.,CASSFASIESSLDTQYF,TGTGCCAGCAGTTTCGCTAGCATAGAATCCAGTCTCGATACGCAGTATTTT
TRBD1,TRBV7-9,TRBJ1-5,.,CASSQQGAGNQPQHF,TGTGCCAGCAGCCAGCAGGGGGCTGGCAATCAGCCCCAGCATTTT
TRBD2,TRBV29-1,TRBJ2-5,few,CSVLRGGSQETQYF,TGCAGCGTCCTTCGGGGAGGGTCCCAAGAGACCCAGTACTTC
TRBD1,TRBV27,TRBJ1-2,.,CASSRQGPRGHGYTF,TGTGCCAGCTCCCGACAGGGGCCGAGGGGCCATGGCTACACCTTC
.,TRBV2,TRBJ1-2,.,CASIPLGQGQYGYTF,TGTGCCAGCATCCCCCTCGGGCAGGGGCAGTATGGCTACACCTTC
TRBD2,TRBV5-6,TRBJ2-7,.,CASSLGGTSKSSYEQYF,TGTGCCAGCAGCTTGGGTGGGACTAGCAAGAGCTCCTACGAGCAGTACTTC
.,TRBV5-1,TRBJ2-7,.,CASSFGGSPSYEQYF,TGCGCCAGCAGCTTTGGGGGGAGCCCTTCCTACGAGCAGTACTTC
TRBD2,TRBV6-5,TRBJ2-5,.,CASSLTGLAGKETQYF,TGTGCCAGCAGTTTGACGGGACTAGCGGGGAAAGAGACCCAGTACTTC
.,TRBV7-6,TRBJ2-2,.,CASSLAGEYTGELFF,TGTGCCAGCAGCTTAGCTGGGGAGTACACCGGGGAGCTGTTTTTT
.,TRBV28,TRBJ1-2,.,CATRTVYGYTF,TGTGCCACCAGGACAGTTTATGGCTACACCTTC
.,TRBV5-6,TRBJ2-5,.,CASSHRTPQETQYF,TGTGCCAGCAGCCATCGGACTCCTCAAGAGACCCAGTACTTC
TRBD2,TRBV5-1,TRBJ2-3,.,CASSSGTSPLDTQYF,TGCGCCAGCAGCTCCGGGACTAGCCCTCTTGATACGCAGTATTTT
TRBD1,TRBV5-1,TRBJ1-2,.,CASGSRDSNYGYTF,TGCGCCAGCGGGAGCCGGGACAGCAACTATGGCTACACCTTC
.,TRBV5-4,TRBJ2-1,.,CASSLTRAGGGRQFF,TGTGCCAGCAGCCTAACCCGGGCAGGCGGGGGCAGGCAGTTCTTC
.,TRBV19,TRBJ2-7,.,CASSIPGTYEQYF,TGTGCCAGTAGTATACCAGGGACATACGAGCAGTACTTC